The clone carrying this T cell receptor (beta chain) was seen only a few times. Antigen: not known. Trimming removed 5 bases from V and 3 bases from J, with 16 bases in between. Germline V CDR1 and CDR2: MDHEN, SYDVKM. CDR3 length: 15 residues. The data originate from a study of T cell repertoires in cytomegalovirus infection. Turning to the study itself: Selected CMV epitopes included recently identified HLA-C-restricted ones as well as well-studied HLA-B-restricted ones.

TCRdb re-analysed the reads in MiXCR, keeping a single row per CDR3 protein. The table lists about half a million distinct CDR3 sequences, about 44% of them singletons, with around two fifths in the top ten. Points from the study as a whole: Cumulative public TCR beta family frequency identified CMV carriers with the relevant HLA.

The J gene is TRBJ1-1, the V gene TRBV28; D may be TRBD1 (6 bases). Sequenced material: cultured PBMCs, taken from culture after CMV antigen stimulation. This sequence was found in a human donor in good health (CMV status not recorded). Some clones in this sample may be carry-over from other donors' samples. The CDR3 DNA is TGTGCCAGCAGTATACCCCACGGGGGCTACACTGAAGCTTTCTTT. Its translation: CASSIPHGGYTEAFF.